This TCR beta chain came from a study of blood T cell repertoires in COVID-19 (TCRdb year 2020). Notes on the research overall: Samples from collaborators originated in the United States, Italy and Spain and spanned both the acute and convalescent phases of COVID-19. A freely available public database, intended as a resource for researchers studying the immune response to SARS-CoV-2, is where the repertoires were released. The samples were drawn from two sources: the first 160 participants of the ongoing ImmuneRACE study, and 950 to 1,500 subjects contributed by 6 global collaborators. The prospective study material was composed of cDNA or gDNA derived from T cells, B-cell-depleted T cells, or PBMCs. Where available, HLA class I and class II types were obtained from metadata supplied by the sample provider rather than from assay-based typing. Deeply sampled blood TCRbeta repertoires from subjects exposed to, actively infected with, or recovered from COVID-19 were included in the dataset. A de-identified subject ID, COVID-19 status, age in years and sex were almost always included in the sample metadata. Beyond this particular receptor, the publication reports: The quantity of clinical and demographic metadata differed by source and by participant and was supplied without curation.

TCRbeta CDR3 regions were amplified from genomic DNA by means of the immunoSEQ Assay, a bias-controlled multiplex PCR. The original pipeline was this. The number of nucleated cells in each sample was estimated by amplification of reference gene primers within the assay. To quantify the absolute abundance of each unique TCRbeta CDR3 rearrangement, sequence reads were collapsed and filtered. For each sample, productive Simpson clonality was calculated as the square root of Simpson's diversity index across productive rearrangements. Sourced from immuneACCESS, this table was stored by TCRdb with only in-frame sequences that have V and J called. A share of the clones is absent; for the studies checked, an unresolved V gene accounts for under half, and the remainder has no known explanation. The V and J calls and the clone size are those of that table, but D and trimming were determined from the DNA. This sample lists about 200,000 clones; approximately 87% were detected once. The ten most abundant clones make up 2% to 2.5% of the sample.

Whole blood was collected in K2EDTA tubes by collaborating institutions according to the institutions' own protocols. For TCRbeta analysis, collaborators shipped samples in one of three forms: frozen whole blood, isolated PBMCs, or DNA extracted from either of those sample types. This clone was counted only a few times. Its target antigen remains unknown. No base-level quality is on record; no much larger clone is a single base apart. The CDR3 starts with the cysteine, ends with the phenylalanine, and has 14 residues. Of all the DNA, just the CDR3 is kept, 42 bases in frame from base 1. The V and J ends are trimmed by 3 bases and 0 bases, leaving 9 bases between them. The CDR1 and CDR2 encoded by the germline V gene (reference sequence) are LGHDT and YNNKEL.

Recombination linked TRBV3-1 (or the pseudogene TRBV3-2) to TRBJ2-7, with TRBD1 perhaps the D gene, on 6 matching bases. Material for sequencing was peripheral blood. This clonotype originated in a woman aged 50 to 60 with acute or convalescent COVID-19. CDR3 reads: CASSHRGSSYEQYF. The bases are TGTGCCAGCAGCCACAGGGGAAGCTCCTACGAGCAGTACTTC.